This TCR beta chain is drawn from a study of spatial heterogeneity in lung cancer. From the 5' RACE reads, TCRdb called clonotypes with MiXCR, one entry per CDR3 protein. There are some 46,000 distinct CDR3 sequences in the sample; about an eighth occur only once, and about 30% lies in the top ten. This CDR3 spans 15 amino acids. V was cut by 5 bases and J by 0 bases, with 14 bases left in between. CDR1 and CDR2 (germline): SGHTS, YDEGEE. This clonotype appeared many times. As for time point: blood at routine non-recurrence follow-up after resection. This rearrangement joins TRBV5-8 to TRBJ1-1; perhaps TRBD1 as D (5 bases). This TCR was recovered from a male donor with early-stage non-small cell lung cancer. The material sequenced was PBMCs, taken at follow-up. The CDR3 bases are TGTGCCAGCAGGACGGACAAAGCCATGAACACTGAAGCTTTCTTT. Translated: CASRTDKAMNTEAFF.